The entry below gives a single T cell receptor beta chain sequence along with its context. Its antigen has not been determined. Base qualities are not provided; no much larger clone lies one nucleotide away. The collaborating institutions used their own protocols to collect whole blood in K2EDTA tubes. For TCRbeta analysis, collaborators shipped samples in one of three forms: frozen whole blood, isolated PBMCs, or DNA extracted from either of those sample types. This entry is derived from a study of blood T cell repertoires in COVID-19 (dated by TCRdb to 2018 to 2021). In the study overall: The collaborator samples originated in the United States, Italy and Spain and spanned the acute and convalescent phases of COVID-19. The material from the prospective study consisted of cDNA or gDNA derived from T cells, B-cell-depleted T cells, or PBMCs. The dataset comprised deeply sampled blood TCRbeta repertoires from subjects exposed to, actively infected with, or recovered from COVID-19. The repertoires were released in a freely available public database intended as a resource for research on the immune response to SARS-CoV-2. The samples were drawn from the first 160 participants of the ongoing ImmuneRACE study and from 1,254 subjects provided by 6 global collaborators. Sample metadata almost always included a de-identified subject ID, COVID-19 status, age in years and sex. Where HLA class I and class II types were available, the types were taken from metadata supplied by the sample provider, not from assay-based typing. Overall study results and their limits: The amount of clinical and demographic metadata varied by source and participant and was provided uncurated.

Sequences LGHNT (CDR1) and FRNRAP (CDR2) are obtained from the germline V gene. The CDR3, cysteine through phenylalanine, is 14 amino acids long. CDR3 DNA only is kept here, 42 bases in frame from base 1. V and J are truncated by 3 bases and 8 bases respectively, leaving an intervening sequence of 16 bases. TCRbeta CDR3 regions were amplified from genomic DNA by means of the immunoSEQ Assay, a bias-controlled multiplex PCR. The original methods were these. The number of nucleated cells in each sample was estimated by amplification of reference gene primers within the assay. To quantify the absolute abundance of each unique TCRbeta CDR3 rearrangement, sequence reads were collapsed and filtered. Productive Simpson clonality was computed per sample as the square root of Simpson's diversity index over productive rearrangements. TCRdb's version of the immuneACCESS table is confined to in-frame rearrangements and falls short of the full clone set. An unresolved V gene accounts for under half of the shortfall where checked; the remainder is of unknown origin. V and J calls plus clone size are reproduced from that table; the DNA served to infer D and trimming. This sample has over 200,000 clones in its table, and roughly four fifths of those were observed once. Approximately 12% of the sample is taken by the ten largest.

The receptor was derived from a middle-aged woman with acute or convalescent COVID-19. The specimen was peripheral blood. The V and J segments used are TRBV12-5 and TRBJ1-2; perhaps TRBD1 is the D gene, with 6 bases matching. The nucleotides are TGTGCTAGTGGTTTTTCCCGGGCAGGGGAGGGCTACACCTTC. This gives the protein CASGFSRAGEGYTF.